These T cell receptor beta chains were read from a single sample in a study of graft-versus-host responses after intestinal transplantation. Assay: immunoSEQ multiplex PCR; the TCRdb copy retains only in-frame clones and omits some. The sample carries around 69,000 clones, almost 90% recorded once. Their target antigens are unknown. The sample here was unstimulated CD8+ T cells sorted from spleen or lymph node cells, taken before transplant. The receptors were gathered from a human donor who was the organ donor for an intestinal transplant. Each CDR3 is given with its conserved first and last residue. D genes are given only for firm matches. Rows may omit the clone size; those that give it use once, few, many or a size class.

J: TRBJ1-1
V: TRBV2
size: -
D: TRBD1
CDR3: CASPGQANTEAFF
DNA: TGTGCCAGCCCGGGACAGGCGAACACTGAAGCTTTCTTT

J: TRBJ1-5
V: TRBV4-2
size: -
D: TRBD1
CDR3: CASSQDFLGQGWQPQHF
DNA: TGTGCCAGCAGCCAAGATTTCTTGGGACAGGGTTGGCAGCCCCAGCATTTT

J: TRBJ1-6
V: TRBV4-1
size: -
D: TRBD1
CDR3: CASSLTGVHNSPLHF
DNA: TGCGCCAGCAGTCTGACAGGGGTCCATAATTCACCCCTCCACTTT

J: TRBJ2-1
V: TRBV5-6
size: -
D: -
CDR3: CASSMTSSNEQFF
DNA: TGTGCCAGCAGCATGACAAGTTCGAATGAGCAGTTCTTC

J: TRBJ1-1
V: TRBV5-4
size: -
D: -
CDR3: CASRGEIGTEAFF
DNA: TGTGCCAGCCGCGGGGAAATTGGGACTGAAGCTTTCTTT

J: TRBJ1-2
V: TRBV5-4
size: -
D: TRBD1
CDR3: CASSFLGQGEGYTF
DNA: TGTGCCAGCAGCTTTCTGGGACAGGGGGAAGGCTACACCTTC

J: TRBJ2-1
V: TRBV27
size: -
D: TRBD2
CDR3: CASSLLAGGRDEQFF
DNA: TGTGCCAGCAGTTTACTAGCGGGGGGGCGGGATGAGCAGTTCTTC

J: TRBJ2-1
V: TRBV27
size: -
D: TRBD2
CDR3: CASRLFGLAANEQFF
DNA: TGTGCCAGCAGATTATTCGGACTAGCGGCCAATGAGCAGTTCTTC

J: TRBJ2-4
V: TRBV2
size: -
D: -
CDR3: CASGDRAKNIQYF
DNA: TGTGCCAGCGGAGACAGGGCCAAAAACATTCAGTACTTC

J: TRBJ1-6
V: TRBV28
size: -
D: -
CDR3: CASSPETVYNSPLHF
DNA: TGTGCCAGCAGCCCGGAGACAGTCTATAATTCACCCCTCCACTTT

J: TRBJ1-1
V: TRBV7-8
size: once
D: TRBD1
CDR3: CASSWTGAKDTEAFF
DNA: TGTGCCAGCAGCTGGACAGGGGCCAAGGACACTGAAGCTTTCTTT

J: TRBJ2-5
V: TRBV7-8
size: -
D: TRBD1
CDR3: CASTFLRQGDKTQYF
DNA: TGTGCCAGCACTTTTCTTCGACAGGGGGACAAGACCCAGTACTTC

J: TRBJ2-2
V: TRBV6-4
size: -
D: -
CDR3: CASSDGGEPNTGELFF
DNA: TGTGCCAGCAGTGACGGAGGGGAGCCGAACACCGGGGAGCTGTTTTTT

J: TRBJ2-5
V: TRBV27
size: -
D: TRBD1
CDR3: CATRTGEETQYF
DNA: TGTGCCACCCGGACAGGGGAAGAGACCCAGTACTTC

J: TRBJ1-6
V: TRBV6-5
size: -
D: TRBD1
CDR3: CASSTRQGDSPLHF
DNA: TGTGCCAGCAGCACTCGACAGGGGGATTCACCCCTCCACTTT

J: TRBJ2-1
V: TRBV27
size: -
D: TRBD1
CDR3: CASSLLPTGAYNEQFF
DNA: TGTGCCAGCAGTTTATTGCCGACAGGGGCCTACAATGAGCAGTTCTTC

J: TRBJ1-1
V: TRBV13
size: once
D: -
CDR3: CASSLGTGQNTEAFF
DNA: TGTGCCAGCAGCTTAGGCACAGGACAGAACACTGAAGCTTTCTTT

J: TRBJ1-2
V: TRBV6-1
size: -
D: -
CDR3: CASRPWGEWGYGYTF
DNA: TGTGCCAGCAGACCATGGGGGGAGTGGGGCTATGGCTACACCTTC

J: TRBJ1-1
V: TRBV4-3
size: -
D: -
CDR3: CASSQDLIRAGLTEAFF
DNA: TGCGCCAGCAGCCAAGATTTAATCAGGGCAGGGTTGACTGAAGCTTTCTTT

J: TRBJ1-1
V: TRBV16
size: -
D: -
CDR3: CASSQSWAGENTEAFF
DNA: TGTGCCAGCAGCCAATCCTGGGCAGGGGAGAACACTGAAGCTTTCTTT

J: TRBJ1-4
V: TRBV9
size: few
D: -
CDR3: CASSRVGATNEKLFF
DNA: TGTGCCAGCAGCCGGGTCGGCGCAACTAATGAAAAACTGTTTTTT

J: TRBJ1-2
V: TRBV2
size: -
D: TRBD1
CDR3: CATKTGGNPGYTF
DNA: TGTGCCACCAAGACAGGGGGTAATCCTGGCTACACCTTC

J: TRBJ1-6
V: TRBV28
size: -
D: TRBD1
CDR3: CASSLGQSSSYNSPLHF
DNA: TGTGCCAGCAGCTTGGGACAGTCGAGCTCCTATAATTCACCCCTCCACTTT

J: TRBJ1-1
V: TRBV6-6
size: -
D: TRBD1
CDR3: CAIYIQGAEAFF
DNA: TGTGCCATCTATATCCAGGGGGCGGAAGCTTTCTTT

J: TRBJ2-2
V: TRBV28
size: -
D: -
CDR3: CASSQRSLPTGELFF
DNA: TGTGCCAGCAGTCAAAGGAGCCTGCCCACCGGGGAGCTGTTTTTT

J: TRBJ1-6
V: TRBV6-1
size: -
D: -
CDR3: CASTRSGGTNSPLHF
DNA: TGTGCCAGCACTAGATCGGGGGGCACCAATTCACCCCTCCACTTT

J: TRBJ2-3
V: TRBV4-1
size: -
D: TRBD1
CDR3: CASSLEGTGRSDTQYF
DNA: TGCGCCAGCAGCCTAGAAGGGACAGGGAGGTCAGATACGCAGTATTTT

J: TRBJ1-2
V: TRBV5-6
size: -
D: TRBD1
CDR3: CASSTLTGKEDGYTF
DNA: TGTGCCAGCAGCACCTTGACAGGGAAAGAGGATGGCTACACCTTC

J: TRBJ2-3
V: TRBV7-7
size: -
D: TRBD2
CDR3: CASSLGSGGPLLTDTQYF
DNA: TGTGCTAGCAGCTTAGGTAGCGGGGGGCCCTTACTCACAGATACGCAGTATTTT

J: TRBJ1-5
V: TRBV28
size: -
D: -
CDR3: CASRSTETSNQPQHF
DNA: TGTGCCAGCAGATCGACAGAGACTAGCAATCAGCCCCAGCATTTT

J: TRBJ2-1
V: TRBV25-1
size: few
D: TRBD2
CDR3: CASRSGRESSYNEQFF
DNA: TGTGCCTCTAGGAGCGGGCGGGAGAGCTCCTACAATGAGCAGTTCTTC

J: TRBJ1-2
V: TRBV5-6
size: -
D: TRBD1
CDR3: CASSSTGAGNYGYTF
DNA: TGTGCCAGCAGCTCTACAGGGGCAGGGAACTATGGCTACACCTTC

J: TRBJ2-1
V: TRBV4-2
size: -
D: TRBD2
CDR3: CASSQGHGTSSNEQFF
DNA: TGTGCCAGCAGCCAAGGGCACGGGACTAGCAGCAATGAGCAGTTCTTC

J: TRBJ2-2
V: TRBV11-2
size: -
D: -
CDR3: CASSFIQGRTGELFF
DNA: TGTGCCAGCAGCTTCATACAGGGAAGGACCGGGGAGCTGTTTTTT

J: TRBJ1-5
V: TRBV7-2
size: -
D: -
CDR3: CASSLRAAGPNQPQHF
DNA: TGTGCCAGCAGTTTACGAGCGGCTGGGCCCAATCAGCCCCAGCATTTT

J: TRBJ1-6
V: TRBV2
size: -
D: -
CDR3: CASNLPRSSYNSPLHF
DNA: TGTGCCAGCAACTTGCCCCGAAGCTCCTATAATTCACCCCTCCACTTT

J: TRBJ1-1
V: TRBV28
size: few
D: -
CDR3: CASSWSTEAFF
DNA: TGTGCCAGCAGTTGGAGCACTGAAGCTTTCTTT